These 16 T cell receptor beta chains were all obtained from the same sample, sequenced in a study of T cells after yellow fever vaccination. MiXCR, run by TCRdb on the 5' RACE reads, gives a single entry per CDR3 protein. The sample lists 300,000 to 350,000 distinct CDR3 sequences; approximately 4.3% were seen once. This specimen consisted of PBMCs, obtained 15 days after the yellow fever booster vaccination. These receptor sequences come from a man aged 18 to 30 who received the YFV17D yellow fever vaccine.

This clonotype was observed at least ten times. The chain uses TRBV4-3 and TRBJ1-2; D may be TRBD1 (5 bases). CDR1 and CDR2 from the germline V gene are LGHNA and YSLEER. The CDR3 is 16 amino acids. V lost 0 bases and J 0 bases, leaving 11 bases between the germline ends. The DNA for the CDR3 is TGCGCCAGCAGCCAAGACAGGGTGGGTGCTAACTATGGCTACACCTTC. It specifies CASSQDRVGANYGYTF.

This clonotype was observed a handful of times. The chain joins TRBV9 to TRBJ2-3; a possible D gene is TRBD1 (6 bases). Germline lookup yields CDR1 SGDLS and CDR2 YYNGEE. The CDR3 consists of 16 residues. Trimming stripped 4 bases from V and 4 bases from J, with 19 bases between. The CDR3 DNA reads TGTGCCAGCAGCAGGAAACAGGGAGAGTACGCAGATACGCAGTATTTT. Translated, it gives CASSRKQGEYADTQYF.

This clonotype came up a few times. The J gene is TRBJ2-3, the V gene TRBV11-2; 7 bases are a match to TRBD2. Germline V gives CDR1 SGHAT, CDR2 FQNNGV. J lost 4 bases, V lost 4 bases, and 14 bases had no gene match. The CDR3 contains 17 residues. CDR3 loop: CASSSSPASSGSDTQYF. CDR3 coding DNA: TGTGCCAGCAGCTCCAGCCCGGCGTCTAGCGGATCAGATACGCAGTATTTT.

V is TRBV9 and J is TRBJ2-1, with a tentative D call TRBD2 (6 bases). Germline CDR1 and CDR2: SGDLS and YYNGEE. The CDR3 runs to 18 residues. The ends were cut back, 3 bases at V and 2 bases at J, with 21 bases in the middle. The CDR3: CASSAGWDSQVPYNEQFF. CDR3 bases: TGTGCCAGCAGCGCCGGTTGGGACTCACAAGTCCCCTACAATGAGCAGTTCTTC.

This clonotype was counted many times. The V and J genes are TRBV5-5 and TRBJ1-1; the D gene is possibly TRBD1 (5 bases). CDR3 size: 13 residues. Trimming took off 6 bases at V and 11 bases at J, with 20 bases between the two ends. Germline loops: CDR1 SGHKS, CDR2 YYEKEE (reference sequence). Written as DNA, the CDR3 is TGTGCCAGCAAAATGGGGCCCTTCGGGTACGCTTTCTTT. Protein: CASKMGPFGYAFF.

This clonotype was seen ten or more times. This chain connects TRBV5-1 to TRBJ1-2, with 10 bases lining up with TRBD1. Germline-derived CDR1 and CDR2 are SGHRS and YFSETQ. This CDR3 spans 15 amino acids. J gave up 7 bases and V 7 bases, and 13 bases lay outside the gene matches. The CDR3 sequence is CASGNGGTGDRGYTF. The CDR3 DNA reads TGCGCCAGCGGCAACGGAGGGACAGGGGATCGTGGCTACACCTTC.

This clonotype appeared a few times. V usage is TRBV7-2 and J usage is TRBJ2-1; TRBD2 agrees at 8 bases. The germline gives CDR1 SGHTA, CDR2 FQGNSA. Trimming cost V 5 bases and J 7 bases; bases outside gene matches: 7. The CDR3 is 14 amino acids. The CDR3 bases are TGTGCCAGCAGCCCAGTCCCTAGCGGGAATGAGCAGTTCTTC. Its protein product is CASSPVPSGNEQFF.

This clonotype was counted between two and nine times. The chain uses TRBV5-6 and TRBJ1-5; perhaps TRBD1 as D (6 bases). Germline values: CDR1 SGHDT, CDR2 YYEEEE. The V gene lost 4 bases and the J gene lost 0 bases, with 14 bases spanning the gap. There are 16 residues in the CDR3. The CDR3 DNA reads TGTGCCAGCAGCAAAACAGGGTATGATAGCAATCAGCCCCAGCATTTT. Amino acids: CASSKTGYDSNQPQHF.

This clonotype was seen a handful of times. The rearrangement links TRBV5-1 to TRBJ2-3; TRBD2 matches 9 bases. In germline, CDR1 is SGHRS, CDR2 YFSETQ. The length of the CDR3 is 14 residues. J lost 5 bases, V lost 6 bases, and 7 bases had no gene match. As DNA, the CDR3 is TGCGCCAGCAATTCAGCGGGGGGTCAAGATACGCAGTATTTT. Translation gives CASNSAGGQDTQYF.

This clonotype was seen ten or more times. The rearrangement joins TRBV29-1 to TRBJ1-4; D not certain. The CDR3 contains 13 residues. V lost 4 bases and J lost 6, with 12 bases in between. Germline V lookup: CDR1 SQVTM, CDR2 ANQGSEA. The CDR3 spells CSVGVGNYEKLFF. The CDR3, as DNA: TGCAGCGTTGGAGTGGGGAACTATGAAAAACTGTTTTTT.

This chain joins TRBV29-1 and TRBJ2-3; no reliable D call. Germline assignment: CDR1 SQVTM and CDR2 ANQGSEA. The CDR3 length is 14 residues. Trimming took 3 bases from V and 5 from J, leaving 15 bases between them. CDR3 loop: CSVEWPPQRDTQYF. CDR3 DNA sequence: TGCAGCGTTGAGTGGCCCCCCCAGAGAGATACGCAGTATTTT.

This clonotype was counted at least ten times. The rearrangement joins TRBV7-2 to TRBJ1-2, with a possible D match to TRBD1 (6 bases). The CDR3 consists of 14 residues. The V end lost 0 bases, the J end lost 7 bases, and 12 bases lay between the germline ends. The germline V gene encodes CDR1 SGHTA and CDR2 FQGNSA. The CDR3 reads CASSLAPGAVGYTF. The CDR3 bases are TGTGCCAGCAGCTTAGCGCCAGGGGCCGTTGGCTACACCTTC.

A few counts support this clonotype. The CDR3 loop reads CASSPRGSETEAFF. The CDR3 region has the DNA TGTGCCAGCAGCCCTAGAGGCTCCGAGACTGAAGCTTTCTTT. J is TRBJ1-1 and V is TRBV5-5; no definite D call. CDR1 is SGHKS and CDR2 is YYEKEE in the germline V gene (reference sequence). The CDR3 spans 14 residues. V was pared by 4 bases and J by 5 bases, with 15 bases between.

The chain uses TRBV6-6 and TRBJ2-1, with TRBD2 matching over 9 bases. V lost 6 bases to trimming and J lost 0 bases; unmatched junction nucleotides: 9. Germline V gene lookup returns CDR1 MNHNY and CDR2 SVGAGI (reference sequence). The CDR3 is 17 amino acids. CDR3 residues: CASSARVAGVSYNEQFF. The CDR3 coding sequence is TGTGCCAGCAGCGCCCGGGTAGCGGGAGTCTCCTACAATGAGCAGTTCTTC.

The chain is built from TRBV18 and TRBJ2-7, with D maybe TRBD1 (8 bases). CDR3 size: 14 residues. CDR1 is KGHSH and CDR2 is LQKENI in the germline V gene. V was trimmed by 5 bases and J by 3 bases, leaving 14 bases between them. CDR3 sequence: CASSTTGDYYEQYV. In DNA form, the CDR3 reads TGTGCCAGCTCAACGACAGGGGACTACTACGAGCAGTACGTC.

The chain has TRBV24-1 and TRBJ2-5; D is possibly TRBD2 (5 bases). The germline gives CDR1 KGHDR, CDR2 SFDVKD. The CDR3 contains 13 residues. Trimming left V 5 bases short and J 0 bases short, with 6 bases between. The CDR3 DNA is TGTGCCACCAGTGCGGGGTACCAAGAGACCCAGTACTTC. Translating gives CATSAGYQETQYF.